These T cell receptor beta chains were read from a single sample in a study of shared clonotypes between healthy human individuals. This table comes from immunoSEQ multiplex PCR, and its TCRdb copy is limited to in-frame clones, with some not included. The sample shows hundreds of thousands of clones, roughly 72% of them seen only once. Material: memory CD4+ T cells sorted from blood. These receptors originate from a woman in her thirties in good health. The CDR3 runs from the conserved cysteine through the conserved F or W. The order of the fields is V gene, J gene, clone size, D gene, CDR3 protein, CDR3 DNA. A D gene is named only where the DNA matches it firmly. Size is stated for part of the rows, as once, few or many counts, or as a class when the clone is expanded.

V: TRBV20-1
J: TRBJ2-2
size: few
D: -
CDR3: CSANSFGELFF
DNA: TGCAGTGCTAATAGCTTCGGGGAGCTGTTTTTT

V: TRBV30
J: TRBJ2-3
size: few
D: TRBD2
CDR3: CAWTFSGSTDTQYF
DNA: TGTGCCTGGACCTTTAGCGGGAGCACAGATACGCAGTATTTT

V: TRBV6-6
J: TRBJ1-5
size: many
D: TRBD1
CDR3: CASSLQGVGQPQHF
DNA: TGTGCCAGCAGTCTTCAGGGGGTCGGCCAGCCCCAGCATTTT

V: TRBV7-6
J: TRBJ2-5
size: -
D: TRBD1
CDR3: CASSRSTGGIGETQYF
DNA: TGTGCCAGCAGCAGATCGACAGGGGGAATCGGGGAGACCCAGTACTTC

V: TRBV5-1
J: TRBJ1-1
size: once
D: -
CDR3: CASSSQSMNTEAFF
DNA: TGCGCCAGCAGCTCCCAAAGCATGAACACTGAAGCTTTCTTT

V: TRBV2
J: TRBJ2-1
size: -
D: -
CDR3: CASSEGWGTEQFF
DNA: TGTGCCAGCAGTGAAGGGTGGGGGACTGAGCAGTTCTTC

V: TRBV2
J: TRBJ2-4
size: -
D: TRBD1
CDR3: CASSATGGIVKNIQYF
DNA: TGTGCCAGCAGCGCGACAGGGGGCATCGTCAAAAACATTCAGTACTTC

V: TRBV30
J: TRBJ2-5
size: -
D: -
CDR3: CAWRGRRDRYQETQYF
DNA: TGTGCCTGGAGGGGGAGGCGGGACCGGTACCAAGAGACCCAGTACTTC

V: TRBV29-1
J: TRBJ1-2
size: -
D: -
CDR3: CSPWSSRRKKEDGYTF
DNA: TGCAGCCCCTGGAGTAGCCGACGAAAGAAAGAGGATGGCTACACCTTC

V: TRBV11-2
J: TRBJ2-1
size: -
D: -
CDR3: CASRPVSGNNEQFF
DNA: TGTGCCAGCAGACCAGTCTCCGGAAACAATGAGCAGTTCTTC

V: TRBV10-3
J: TRBJ2-7
size: -
D: -
CDR3: CAISEPPQDGSYEQYF
DNA: TGTGCCATCAGTGAGCCCCCCCAGGACGGTTCCTACGAGCAGTACTTC

V: TRBV27
J: TRBJ2-7
size: -
D: TRBD1
CDR3: CASSNRDRVANEQYF
DNA: TGTGCCAGCAGTAACCGGGACAGGGTAGCCAACGAGCAGTACTTC

V: TRBV16
J: TRBJ2-7
size: -
D: TRBD2
CDR3: CASSQLSGRGEQYF
DNA: TGTGCCAGCAGCCAACTGAGCGGGAGAGGCGAGCAGTACTTC

V: TRBV5-1
J: TRBJ2-5
size: -
D: TRBD1
CDR3: CASSATGGGETQYF
DNA: TGCGCCAGCAGCGCCACAGGGGGCGGGGAGACCCAGTACTTC

V: TRBV28
J: TRBJ1-1
size: -
D: -
CDR3: CASSLARVNTEAFF
DNA: TGTGCCAGCAGTTTGGCACGCGTGAACACTGAAGCTTTCTTT

V: TRBV20-1
J: TRBJ2-5
size: -
D: TRBD1
CDR3: CSATGETQYF
DNA: TGCAGTGCGACAGGGGAGACCCAGTACTTC

V: TRBV4-2
J: TRBJ1-1
size: once
D: TRBD1
CDR3: CASSQMTGANTEAFF
DNA: TGTGCCAGCAGCCAGATGACAGGGGCGAACACTGAAGCTTTCTTT

V: TRBV18
J: TRBJ2-6
size: -
D: -
CDR3: CASSTRESGANVLTF
DNA: TGTGCCAGCTCAACCAGGGAGTCTGGGGCCAACGTCCTGACTTTC

V: TRBV18
J: TRBJ1-1
size: -
D: -
CDR3: CASSPTGAGNTEAFF
DNA: TGTGCCAGCTCACCTACCGGAGCAGGAAACACTGAAGCTTTCTTT

V: TRBV18
J: TRBJ2-7
size: -
D: -
CDR3: CASSPLGQYEQYF
DNA: TGTGCCAGCTCACCGTTAGGGCAGTACGAGCAGTACTTC

V: TRBV19
J: TRBJ1-1
size: -
D: -
CDR3: CASSIRDGDTEAFF
DNA: TGTGCCAGTAGTATTAGGGACGGGGACACTGAAGCTTTCTTT

V: TRBV19
J: TRBJ2-1
size: -
D: TRBD2
CDR3: CASQTSGIPPNEQFF
DNA: TGTGCCAGTCAGACTAGCGGGATCCCTCCCAATGAGCAGTTCTTC

V: TRBV11-2
J: TRBJ2-7
size: -
D: TRBD2
CDR3: CASSLERTSYEQYF
DNA: TGTGCCAGCAGCTTAGAGAGGACTAGCTACGAGCAGTACTTC

V: TRBV5-1
J: TRBJ1-5
size: -
D: -
CDR3: CASSFTGLKDQPQHF
DNA: TGCGCCAGCAGCTTTACAGGGCTTAAGGATCAGCCCCAGCATTTT

V: TRBV7-2
J: TRBJ2-1
size: many
D: -
CDR3: CASSRYIDNEQFF
DNA: TGTGCCAGCAGCAGGTACATCGACAATGAGCAGTTCTTC

V: TRBV5-4
J: TRBJ2-7
size: -
D: TRBD2
CDR3: CASSSRTSGSYEQYF
DNA: TGTGCCAGCAGCTCGCGGACTAGCGGCTCCTACGAGCAGTACTTC

V: TRBV9
J: TRBJ2-7
size: -
D: -
CDR3: CASSVEVKGYEQYF
DNA: TGTGCCAGCAGCGTAGAGGTTAAGGGCTACGAGCAGTACTTC

V: TRBV13
J: TRBJ2-7
size: -
D: TRBD1
CDR3: CASSLTGWGQSYEQYF
DNA: TGTGCCAGCAGCTTAACCGGGTGGGGACAGTCCTACGAGCAGTACTTC